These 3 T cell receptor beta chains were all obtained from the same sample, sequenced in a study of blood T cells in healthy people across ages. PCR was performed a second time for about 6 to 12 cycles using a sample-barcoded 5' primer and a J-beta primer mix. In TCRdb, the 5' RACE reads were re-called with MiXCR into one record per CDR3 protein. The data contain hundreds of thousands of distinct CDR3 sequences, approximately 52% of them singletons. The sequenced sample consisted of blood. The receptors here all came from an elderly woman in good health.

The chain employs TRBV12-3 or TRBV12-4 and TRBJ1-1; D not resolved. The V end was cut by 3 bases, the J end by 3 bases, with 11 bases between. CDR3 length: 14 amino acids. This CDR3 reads CASSFGAAHTEAFF. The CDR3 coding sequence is TGTGCCAGCAGTTTCGGTGCAGCTCACACTGAAGCTTTCTTT.

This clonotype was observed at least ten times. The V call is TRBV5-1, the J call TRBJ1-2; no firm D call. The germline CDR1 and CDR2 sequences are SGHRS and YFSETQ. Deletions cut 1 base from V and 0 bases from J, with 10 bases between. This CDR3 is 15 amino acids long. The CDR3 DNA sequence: TGCGCCAGCAGCTTGAGCTTACGCGCTAACTATGGCTACACCTTC. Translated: CASSLSLRANYGYTF.

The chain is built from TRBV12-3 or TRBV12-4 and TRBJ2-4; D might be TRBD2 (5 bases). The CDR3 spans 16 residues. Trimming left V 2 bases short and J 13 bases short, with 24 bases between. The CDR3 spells CASSLLDSGITYRQYF. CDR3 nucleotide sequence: TGTGCCAGCAGTTTATTGGACTCCGGTATAACTTACCGGCAGTACTTC.